This T cell receptor beta chain was sequenced during a study of blood T cells in healthy people across ages. CDR3 length equals 16 residues. V gave up 6 bases and J gave up 10 bases, with 25 bases separating them. A single count supports this clonotype. A much larger clone differs by one base, so this may be a read error. With a J-beta primer mix and a sample-barcoded 5' primer, a second PCR ran about 7 to 12 cycles. TCRdb re-analysed the 5' RACE reads in MiXCR, keeping a single row per CDR3 protein. This table holds some 940,000 distinct CDR3 sequences, approximately 32% found once. These data were also filed under a second study, of T cells of mothers and their children. As that study records: The donors comprised a handful of children and their three healthy Caucasian mothers.

The sequencing input was blood. The V call is TRBV12-3 or TRBV12-4, the J call TRBJ2-1; a weak D match, TRBD2 (5 bases). This TCR derives from a woman aged 40 to 55 in good health. Written as DNA, the CDR3 is TGTGCCAGCAGCCCCTGGAGGAGCCCTTTCTCCTACGAGCAGTTCTTC. The encoded protein is CASSPWRSPFSYEQFF.